These 20 T cell receptor beta chains came from one sample sequenced in a study of blood T cells in healthy people across ages. Through a sample-barcoded 5' primer and a J-beta primer mix, a second PCR was run for about 6 to 12 cycles. TCRdb redid the calling of the 5' RACE reads with MiXCR, one entry per CDR3 protein. Of about 1,500,000 distinct CDR3 sequences listed, approximately 28% are singletons. The specimen sequenced was blood. The source is a woman in her 30s in good health.

As regards this clonotype: A clone one base away is much larger, so this may be a read error. The chain uses TRBV3-1 and TRBJ2-5; TRBD2 is a possible D gene (6 bases). The CDR3 sequence is 13 residues long. Germline values: CDR1 LGHDT, CDR2 YNNKEL (reference sequence). Here the CDR3 DNA reads TGTGCCAGCAGCCAAGAAGGAGGGTTCGAGCAGTGCTTC. Its protein is CASSQEGGFEQCF.

The genes are TRBV6-5 and TRBJ2-5; TRBD1 is a possible D gene (6 bases). CDR1 and CDR2 (germline): MNHEY, SVGAGI. The CDR3 is made up of 11 amino acids. Trimming took off 10 bases at V and 5 bases at J, with 11 bases between the two ends. The CDR3 spells CATRQGETQYF. For the CDR3, the DNA is TGTGCCACCAGGCAGGGGGAGACCCAGTACTTC.

The rearrangement uses TRBV14 and TRBJ1-1, with D hard to call. Germline V CDR1 and CDR2: SGHDN, FVKESK. V was shortened by 0 bases and J by 0 bases, with 5 bases between the two germline ends. The CDR3 loop spans 14 amino acids. The CDR3 spells CASSQEWMNTEAFF. The CDR3 DNA reads TGTGCCAGCAGCCAAGAGTGGATGAACACTGAAGCTTTCTTT.

This clonotype was observed a handful of times. V and J are TRBV12-3 or TRBV12-4 and TRBJ2-1; TRBD2 aligns across 11 bases. V lost 5 bases, J lost 8 bases, and 5 bases stayed unmatched. The CDR3 contains 14 residues. The chain's CDR3 is CASSPGLAADEQFF. The CDR3, as DNA: TGTGCCAGCAGTCCGGGACTAGCGGCCGATGAGCAGTTCTTC.

This clonotype was seen only a few times. The chain recombines TRBV20-1 with TRBJ2-4, with TRBD1 matching over 9 bases. The better agreement between TRBJ2-7 and the DNA end casts doubt on the J call. From germline, CDR1 is DFQATT and CDR2 SNEGSKA (reference sequence). The CDR3 runs 14 residues. The CDR3: CSASRRTGAYEQYF. DNA for the CDR3: TGCAGTGCTAGTAGGCGGACAGGGGCCTACGAGCAGTACTTC.

This chain uses TRBV5-5 with TRBJ2-2, with 9 bases lining up with TRBD2. The germline V gene has CDR1 SGHKS and CDR2 YYEKEE (reference sequence). V dropped 5 bases and J dropped 0; count of bases not matched to a gene: 2. The CDR3 totals 15 residues. CDR3 DNA: TGTGCCAGCAGTCCTAGCGGGACGAACACCGGGGAGCTGTTTTTT. Translating it yields CASSPSGTNTGELFF. The full variable domain, completed using reference TRBV5-5 and TRBJ2-2, is DAGVTQSPTHLIKTRGQQVTLRCSPISGHKSVSWYQQVLGQGPQFIFQYYEKEERGRGNFPDRFSARQFPNYSSELNVNALLLGDSALYLCASSPSGTNTGELFFGEGSRLTVL.

This clonotype has a handful of counts. The chain couples TRBV2 to TRBJ2-2; TRBD2 matches 8 bases. CDR3 length: 16 amino acids. The germline CDR1 and CDR2 sequences are SNHLY and FYNNEI. Germline trimming cut 8 bases from V and 6 bases from J; bases unmatched to any gene: 14. The CDR3 nucleotides are TGTGCCAGCCGTAGGGAATCGGTTAGCGGGGCCGGGGAGCTGTTTTTT. It specifies CASRRESVSGAGELFF.

The rearrangement links TRBV4-3 to TRBJ2-3; 7 bases align to TRBD2. The CDR3 spans 16 residues. Germline V lookup: CDR1 LGHNA, CDR2 YSLEER. With V trimmed by 8 bases and J by 2 bases, 13 bases remained unmatched. The CDR3 DNA follows: TGCGCCAGCGGCCGGGGATCGGGAGGTAACACAGATACGCAGTATTTT. Amino acid sequence: CASGRGSGGNTDTQYF.

There are many counts of this clonotype. The rearrangement joins TRBV6-5 to TRBJ2-5, with 8 bases that match TRBD1. V shed 6 bases, J shed 4 bases, and the junction held 4 bases outside the gene matches. This CDR3 region has 13 residues. Germline V gives CDR1 MNHEY, CDR2 SVGAGI. CDR3 coding DNA: TGTGCCAGCAGCCGGACAGGGAGAGAGACCCAGTACTTC. Translation: CASSRTGRETQYF.

V and J are TRBV7-2 and TRBJ1-1; D is unresolved. Per germline, CDR1 SGHTA and CDR2 FQGNSA. The CDR3 is made up of 14 amino acids. The V and J ends lost 4 bases and 1 base respectively, with 10 bases between them. CDR3 DNA sequence: TGTGCCAGCAGCTACCTCGATGGGAACACTGAAGCTTTCTTT. Translating gives CASSYLDGNTEAFF.

This clonotype turned up a few times. The chain joins TRBV6-5 to TRBJ2-1; 7 positions agree with TRBD2. This CDR3 has 16 amino acids. The V and J ends lost 4 bases and 2 bases, in that order; junction bases with no gene match: 8. CDR1 is MNHEY, CDR2 SVGAGI, per germline. The CDR3 nucleotides read TGTGCCAGCAGTTCCCCAGCGGGATCGGCCTACAATGAGCAGTTCTTC. It specifies CASSSPAGSAYNEQFF.

This clonotype was found many times. This chain links TRBV14 with TRBJ1-2, with TRBD1 matching over 7 bases. Germline CDR1 SGHDN, CDR2 FVKESK. CDR3 length: 17 amino acids. The trim removed 2 bases at V and 4 bases at J, leaving 13 bases unmatched. The CDR3 DNA follows: TGTGCCAGCAGCCAATTTACTGGGACAGCAGGAGCCTATGGCTACACCTTC. Translated: CASSQFTGTAGAYGYTF.

This clonotype was seen repeatedly, ten times or more. The gene calls are TRBV28 and TRBJ1-2, with TRBD1 matching 9 bases. The CDR3 has 14 residues. Trimming removed 2 bases from V and 8 bases from J; junction bases left unmatched: 6. Per germline, CDR1 MDHEN and CDR2 SYDVKM. The CDR3 reads CASSLADRGRGYTF. CDR3 in DNA: TGTGCCAGCAGTTTAGCTGACAGGGGGAGGGGCTACACCTTC.

With regard to this clonotype: An end of the junction differs from the germline gene, which may be a read error. This chain uses TRBV30 with TRBJ2-6, with a weak D call TRBD1 (6 bases). The germline V gene encodes CDR1 GTSNPN and CDR2 SVGIG (reference sequence). This CDR3 region has 14 residues. The CDR3 nucleotides read TGTGCCTGGGAACAGGGAACTGGGGCCAATGTCCTGACTTTC. It encodes CAWEQGTGANVLTF.

This clonotype was counted between two and nine times. This chain connects TRBV14 to TRBJ1-2; D unclear. From germline, CDR1 is SGHDN and CDR2 FVKESK. Trimming removed 2 bases at V and 3 bases at J, with 7 bases between. The CDR3 contains 13 residues. CDR3 nucleotide sequence: TGTGCCAGCAGCCAACAGGTCTACTATGGCTACACCTTC. This sequence encodes CASSQQVYYGYTF.

This clonotype has at least ten counts. This rearrangement joins TRBV29-1 to TRBJ1-4, with no clear D. V was cut by 7 bases and J by 3 bases, with 15 bases left in between. Germline CDR1 SQVTM, CDR2 ANQGSEA. The CDR3 runs to 14 residues. The CDR3 DNA sequence: TGCAGCGGCGGCAGGCCGTCGGCTAATGAAAAACTGTTTTTT. Translation: CSGGRPSANEKLFF.

This clonotype was counted between two and nine times. V and J are TRBV5-1 and TRBJ2-3, with TRBD1 matching over 8 bases. The CDR3 has 16 residues. CDR1 is SGHRS and CDR2 is YFSETQ in the germline V gene. Trimming at V came to 4 bases and at J to 3 bases, leaving 10 bases not matched to a gene. CDR3: CASSPTSGGRTDTQYF. Written as DNA, the CDR3 is TGCGCCAGCAGCCCCACCTCAGGGGGCAGGACAGATACGCAGTATTTT.

V is TRBV10-2 and J is TRBJ1-6; D remains ambiguous. The CDR3 totals 13 residues. Germline V lookup: CDR1 WSHSY, CDR2 SAAADI. Trimming removed 6 bases from V and 10 bases from J, with 13 bases in between. This chain's CDR3 is CASRVSAASPLHF. CDR3 DNA sequence: TGCGCCAGCAGAGTTTCAGCTGCATCACCCCTCCACTTT.

This clonotype was seen only a few times. This rearrangement joins TRBV4-2 to TRBJ1-2, with 8 positions matching TRBD1. Germline V lookup: CDR1 LGHNA, CDR2 YNFKEQ. The CDR3 runs to 14 residues. Trimming removed 1 base from V and 6 bases from J; junction bases left unmatched: 4. CDR3 DNA sequence: TGTGCCAGCAGCCAAGGACAGGGGCTTGATGGCTACACCTTC. This encodes CASSQGQGLDGYTF.

In its sample, this clonotype was seen a few times. This chain uses TRBV9 with TRBJ1-4, with unresolved D. Deletions cut 4 bases from V and 5 bases from J, with 9 bases between. This CDR3 contains 13 residues. Per the germline V gene, CDR1 is SGDLS and CDR2 is YYNGEE. Here the CDR3 DNA reads TGTGCCAGCAGCCCCGACACAAATGAAAAACTGTTTTTT. It translates to CASSPDTNEKLFF.